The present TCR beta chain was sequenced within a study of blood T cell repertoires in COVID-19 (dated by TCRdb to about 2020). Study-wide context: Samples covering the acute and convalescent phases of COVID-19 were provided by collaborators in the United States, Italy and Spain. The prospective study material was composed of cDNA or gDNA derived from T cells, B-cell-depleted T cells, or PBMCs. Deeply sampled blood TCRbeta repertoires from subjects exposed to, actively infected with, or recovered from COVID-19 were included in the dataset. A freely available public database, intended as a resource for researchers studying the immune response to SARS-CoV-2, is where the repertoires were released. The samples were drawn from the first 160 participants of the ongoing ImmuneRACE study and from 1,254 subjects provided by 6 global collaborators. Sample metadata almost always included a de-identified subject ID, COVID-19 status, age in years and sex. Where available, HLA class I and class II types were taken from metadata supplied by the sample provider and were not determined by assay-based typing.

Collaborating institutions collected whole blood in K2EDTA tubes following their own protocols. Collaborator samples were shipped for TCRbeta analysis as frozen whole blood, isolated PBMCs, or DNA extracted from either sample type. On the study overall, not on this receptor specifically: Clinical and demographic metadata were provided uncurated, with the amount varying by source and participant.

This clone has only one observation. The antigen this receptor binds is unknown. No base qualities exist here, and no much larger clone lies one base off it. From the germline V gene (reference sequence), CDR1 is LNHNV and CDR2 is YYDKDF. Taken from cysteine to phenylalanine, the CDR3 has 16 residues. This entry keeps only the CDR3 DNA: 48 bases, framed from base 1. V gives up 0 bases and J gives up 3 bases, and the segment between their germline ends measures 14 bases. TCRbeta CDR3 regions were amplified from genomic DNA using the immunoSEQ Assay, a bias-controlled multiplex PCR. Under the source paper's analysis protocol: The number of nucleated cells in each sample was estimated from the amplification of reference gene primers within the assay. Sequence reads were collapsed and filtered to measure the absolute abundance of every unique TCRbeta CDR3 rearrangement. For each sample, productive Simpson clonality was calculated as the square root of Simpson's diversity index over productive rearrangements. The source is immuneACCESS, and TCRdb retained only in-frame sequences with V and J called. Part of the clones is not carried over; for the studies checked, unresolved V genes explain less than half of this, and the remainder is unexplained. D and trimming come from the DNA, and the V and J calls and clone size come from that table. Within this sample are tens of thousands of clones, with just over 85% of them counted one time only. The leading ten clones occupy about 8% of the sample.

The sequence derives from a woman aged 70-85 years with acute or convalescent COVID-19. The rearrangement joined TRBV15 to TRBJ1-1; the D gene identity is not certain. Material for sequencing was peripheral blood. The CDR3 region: CATSRDPPGRDTEAFF. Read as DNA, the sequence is TGTGCCACCAGCAGAGATCCTCCGGGGAGGGACACTGAAGCTTTCTTT.